Each of the 9 T cell receptor beta chains below was sequenced from the same sample in a study of shared T cell receptors in the human thymus. This table comes from immunoSEQ multiplex PCR, and its TCRdb copy is limited to in-frame clones, with some not included. The sample includes hundreds of thousands of clones, 88% of them seen just once. The sample was also linked to a second study, of human thymus T cells.

Material: thymocytes. Every receptor here comes from a boy under three years old with a congenital heart defect.

The chain has TRBV7-2 and TRBJ2-7, with 8 bases aligning to TRBD2. The J segment lost 2 bases and the V segment lost 1 base, leaving 10 bases of the junction unmatched. Per the germline V gene, CDR1 is SGHTA and CDR2 is FQGNSA. The CDR3 runs to 17 residues. Written as DNA, the CDR3 is TGTGCCAGCAGCTTAGGATCGGGGCGGGAGGTCCCCTACGAGCAGTACTTC. As protein: CASSLGSGREVPYEQYF.

The chain recombines TRBV21-1 with TRBJ1-3. TRBV21-1 is a pseudogene locus. This CDR3 comprises 15 residues. The CDR3 region has the DNA TGTGCCAGCAGCAAATATCTCTTCTCTGGAAACACCATATATTTT. Its translation is CASSKYLFSGNTIYF.

Only a few counts were recorded for this clone. The V call is TRBV7-8, the J call TRBJ1-3; D ambiguous. The ends were cut back, 5 bases at V and 3 bases at J, with 17 bases in the middle. The CDR3 has 16 amino acids. Germline CDR1 and CDR2: SGHVS and FQNEAQ. The CDR3 loop reads CASSPGGRPHGNTIYF. The CDR3 nucleotides are TGTGCCAGCAGCCCCGGAGGGCGGCCCCATGGAAACACCATATATTTT.

The chain joins TRBV11-2 to TRBJ2-7, with 10 bases identical to TRBD2. The germline V gene has CDR1 SGHAT and CDR2 FQNNGV. The CDR3 is made up of 18 amino acids. Losses at the gene ends were 1 base for V and 0 bases for J; bases not matched to a gene: 9. CDR3 bases: TGTGCCAGCAGCTTAGTCCCAGCGGGAGGGTGGAGCTCCTACGAGCAGTACTTC. Translating gives CASSLVPAGGWSSYEQYF.

The chain recombines TRBV7-2 with TRBJ2-1, with 11 bases aligning to TRBD2. The CDR3 loop spans 16 amino acids. V shed 5 bases and J 2 bases; nucleotides not matched to a gene: 5. Germline lookup yields CDR1 SGHTA and CDR2 FQGNSA. The CDR3 reads CASSRLAGGTYNEQFF. The CDR3 DNA is TGTGCCAGCAGCCGCCTAGCGGGAGGCACCTACAATGAGCAGTTCTTC.

The rearrangement uses TRBV11-3 and TRBJ2-7; D may be TRBD1 (6 bases). Per the germline V gene, CDR1 is SGHNT and CDR2 is YENEEA. Trimming removed 1 base at V and 3 bases at J, with 10 bases between. The CDR3 is made up of 14 amino acids. The CDR3 bases are TGTGCCAGCAGCTTAGCGGACAGAGACTACGAGCAGTACTTC. Protein product: CASSLADRDYEQYF.

V and J are TRBV12-5 and TRBJ2-7; TRBD2 matches at 8 bases. The CDR3 spans 18 residues. CDR1 and CDR2 from the germline V gene are LGHNT and FRNRAP. The trim removed 1 base at V and 2 bases at J, leaving 13 bases unmatched. The CDR3 protein is CASGLDSLREDLPYEQYF. The CDR3 coding sequence is TGTGCTAGTGGTTTGGATTCTCTGCGGGAGGACCTACCCTACGAGCAGTACTTC.

The chain combines TRBV7-2 with TRBJ1-2; no firm D call. The V and J ends lost 1 base and 0 bases respectively, with 9 bases between them. Germline loops: CDR1 SGHTA, CDR2 FQGNSA. The length of the CDR3 is 15 residues. The CDR3 region is CASSLGASTNYGYTF. The CDR3 DNA reads as TGTGCCAGCAGCTTAGGGGCATCTACTAACTATGGCTACACCTTC.

With respect to this clone: The sample carries other DNA sequences with the same CDR3. V gene TRBV14 combines with J gene TRBJ2-7, with 7 bases fitting TRBD1. The V gene end was trimmed by 4 bases and the J gene end by 0 bases; junction bases not matched to a gene: 3. The CDR3 sequence is 14 residues long. Germline CDR1 SGHDN, CDR2 FVKESK. The CDR3 nucleotides read TGTGCCAGCAGCCCCCGACAGGGCTCCTACGAGCAGTACTTC. This codes for CASSPRQGSYEQYF.